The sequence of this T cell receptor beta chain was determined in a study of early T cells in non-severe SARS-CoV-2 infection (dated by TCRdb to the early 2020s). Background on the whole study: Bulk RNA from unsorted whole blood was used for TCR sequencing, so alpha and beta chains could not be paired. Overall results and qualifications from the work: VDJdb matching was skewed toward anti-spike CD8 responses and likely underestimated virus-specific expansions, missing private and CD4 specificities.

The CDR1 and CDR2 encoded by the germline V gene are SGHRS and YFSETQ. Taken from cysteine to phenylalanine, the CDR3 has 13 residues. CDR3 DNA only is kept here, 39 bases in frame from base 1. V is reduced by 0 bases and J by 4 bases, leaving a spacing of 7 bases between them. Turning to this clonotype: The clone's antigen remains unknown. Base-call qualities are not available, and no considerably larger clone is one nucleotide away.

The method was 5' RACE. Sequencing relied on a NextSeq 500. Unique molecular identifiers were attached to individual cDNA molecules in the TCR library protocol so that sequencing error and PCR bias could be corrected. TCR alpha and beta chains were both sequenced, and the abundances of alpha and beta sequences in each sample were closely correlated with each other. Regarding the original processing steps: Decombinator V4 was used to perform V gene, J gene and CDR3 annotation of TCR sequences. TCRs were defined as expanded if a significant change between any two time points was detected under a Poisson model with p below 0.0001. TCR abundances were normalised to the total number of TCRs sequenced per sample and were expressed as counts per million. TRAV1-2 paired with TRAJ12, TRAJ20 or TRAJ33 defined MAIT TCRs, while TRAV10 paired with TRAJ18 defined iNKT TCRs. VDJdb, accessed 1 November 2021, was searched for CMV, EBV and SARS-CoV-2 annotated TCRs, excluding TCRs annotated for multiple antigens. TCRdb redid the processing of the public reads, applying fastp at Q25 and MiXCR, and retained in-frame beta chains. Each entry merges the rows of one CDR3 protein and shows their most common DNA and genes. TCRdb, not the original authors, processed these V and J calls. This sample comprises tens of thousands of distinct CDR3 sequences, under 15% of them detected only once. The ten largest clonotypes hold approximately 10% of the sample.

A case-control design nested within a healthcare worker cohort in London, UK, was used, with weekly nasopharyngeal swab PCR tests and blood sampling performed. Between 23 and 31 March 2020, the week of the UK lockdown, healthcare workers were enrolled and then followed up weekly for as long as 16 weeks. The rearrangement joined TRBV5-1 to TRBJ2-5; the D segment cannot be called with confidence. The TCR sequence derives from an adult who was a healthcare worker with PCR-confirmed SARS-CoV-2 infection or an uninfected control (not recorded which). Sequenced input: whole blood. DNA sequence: TGCGCCAGCAGCTTGGAAGCTTCAGAGACCCAGTACTTC. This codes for CASSLEASETQYF.